These T cell receptor beta chains were read from a single sample in a study of T cells in tuberculosis. The table came from immunoSEQ multiplex PCR; TCRdb's copy has only in-frame clones and leaves some out. Altogether some 30,000 clones are present, about 90% being singletons, with the ten largest covering 5.5% to 8%. The sequencing here drew on PBMCs, taken at tuberculosis diagnosis. These receptor sequences come from an adult with tuberculosis. Each CDR3 is given with its conserved first and last residue. Each record gives: CDR3 protein, CDR3 DNA, D gene, J gene, V gene, clone size. A D gene is named only where the DNA matches it firmly. Clone size, where shown, is once, few, many, or a class for clones that have expanded.

CASSHRAFEADTQYF TGTGCCAGCAGTCACAGGGCTTTTGAAGCCGATACGCAGTATTTT - TRBJ2-3 TRBV9 -
CASSRRDRGNEQFF TGTGCCAGCAGTCGCCGGGACAGGGGAAATGAGCAGTTCTTC TRBD1 TRBJ2-1 TRBV27 -
CSVEMDREGYGYTF TGCAGCGTCGAGATGGACAGGGAAGGCTATGGCTACACCTTC TRBD1 TRBJ1-2 TRBV29-1 -
CASSLVAGGFDEQYF TGCGCCAGCAGCTTGGTAGCGGGAGGTTTCGACGAGCAGTACTTC TRBD2 TRBJ2-7 TRBV5-1 -
CASSLFPPSLPPWNEQFF TGTGCCAGCAGCTTATTTCCCCCTAGCTTACCGCCTTGGAATGAGCAGTTCTTC - TRBJ2-1 TRBV7-9 -
CASSQDSGTPNTEAFF TGTGCCAGCAGCCAAGATTCCGGGACACCGAACACTGAAGCTTTCTTT - TRBJ1-1 TRBV14 -
CASSLAGGSREQYF TGCGCCAGCAGCTTAGCGGGAGGGTCGCGAGAGCAGTACTTC TRBD2 TRBJ2-7 TRBV5-1 once
CATSRGSRLSQETQYF TGTGCCACCAGCAGAGGCTCGAGGCTCTCTCAAGAGACCCAGTACTTC - TRBJ2-5 TRBV15 -
CASSTGGSSYNEQFF TGTGCCAGCAGTACAGGCGGTAGCTCCTACAATGAGCAGTTCTTC - TRBJ2-1 TRBV7-3 once
CASGFGTVLPHEKLFF TGTGCTAGTGGTTTCGGTACCGTCTTACCTCATGAAAAACTGTTTTTT - TRBJ1-4 TRBV12-5 -
CASSLAPVGGVGYNEQFF TGTGCCAGCAGCTTGGCCCCTGTAGGGGGGGTGGGATACAATGAGCAGTTCTTC - TRBJ2-1 TRBV5-4 -
CASSRRLGGTEAFF TGTGCCAGCAGCCGACGGTTAGGGGGCACTGAAGCTTTCTTT - TRBJ1-1 TRBV14 -
CASSKGARMNTEAFF TGTGCCAGTAGTAAGGGGGCACGTATGAACACTGAAGCTTTCTTT TRBD1 TRBJ1-1 TRBV19 -
CASSPAGEGGYTF TGTGCCAGCTCACCGGCGGGGGAAGGTGGCTACACCTTC - TRBJ1-2 TRBV18 -
CASSKLGQGATEAFF TGTGCCAGCAGCAAGCTGGGACAGGGGGCCACTGAAGCTTTCTTT - TRBJ1-1 TRBV21-1 -
CASSDRVMPNQPQHF TGTGCCAGCAGTGACAGGGTTATGCCTAATCAGCCCCAGCATTTT - TRBJ1-5 TRBV2 -
CASSVEAGREKLFF TGTGCCAGCAGCGTAGAGGCGGGAAGGGAAAAACTGTTTTTT - TRBJ1-4 TRBV9 -
CASSPGGRSVDNEQFF TGTGCCAGCAGCCCGGGGGGTAGATCGGTAGACAATGAGCAGTTCTTC TRBD2 TRBJ2-1 TRBV7-9 -
CAISEWRRGAGADTQYF TGTGCCATCAGTGAGTGGAGGCGGGGGGCCGGGGCAGATACGCAGTATTTT TRBD2 TRBJ2-3 TRBV10-3 -
CASSLREGNQPQHF TGTGCCAGCAGTTTGAGGGAAGGCAATCAGCCCCAGCATTTT - TRBJ1-5 TRBV2 once
CASSLGRYTEAFF TGTGCCAGCAGCTTAGGGAGGTACACTGAAGCTTTCTTT - TRBJ1-1 TRBV7-2 -
CASKRESSYEQYF TGCGCCAGTAAGCGGGAGAGCTCCTACGAGCAGTACTTC TRBD2 TRBJ2-7 TRBV5-1 -
CASSLWGAGNTIYF TGCGCCAGCAGCTTATGGGGGGCTGGAAACACCATATATTTT - TRBJ1-3 TRBV5-1 -
CASSFSGTGLYEQYF TGTGCCAGCAGTTTTTCCGGGACAGGACTCTACGAGCAGTACTTC TRBD1 TRBJ2-7 TRBV27 once
CASSDPRGTGNGYTF TGTGCCAGCAGTGACCCCCGCGGGACAGGGAATGGCTACACCTTC TRBD1 TRBJ1-2 TRBV6-1 once
CASSPRQGLGQPQHF TGTGCCAGCAGCCCCCGACAGGGGTTGGGTCAGCCCCAGCATTTT TRBD1 TRBJ1-5 TRBV7-2 -
CASSPWTETGNTIYF TGCGCCAGCAGCCCGTGGACAGAGACTGGAAACACCATATATTTT - TRBJ1-3 TRBV5-1 -
CASSPTSTYNEQFF TGTGCCAGCTCACCAACTTCTACTTACAATGAGCAGTTCTTC - TRBJ2-1 TRBV18 -
CASSPRGEVNTEAFF TGTGCCAGTAGTCCCCGGGGGGAGGTGAACACTGAAGCTTTCTTT - TRBJ1-1 TRBV19 -
CASSPLREDEDEQYF TGTGCCAGCAGCCCCTTGCGGGAGGACGAGGACGAGCAGTACTTC TRBD2 TRBJ2-7 TRBV28 -
CASSSTPREQYF TGTGCCAGTAGCTCTACCCCTAGGGAGCAGTACTTC - TRBJ2-7 TRBV19 -
CVSKWGQGGTEAFF TGTGTCAGCAAGTGGGGGCAGGGGGGCACTGAAGCTTTCTTT TRBD1 TRBJ1-1 TRBV27 -
CASSPTGGGKLFF TGTGCCAGCAGCCCGACGGGGGGGGGAAAACTGTTTTTT - TRBJ1-4 TRBV7-9 -
CASSLEGGGYNEQFF TGCGCCAGCAGCTTGGAAGGGGGCGGCTACAATGAGCAGTTCTTC TRBD1 TRBJ2-1 TRBV5-1 once
CAWNREPYEQYF TGTGCCTGGAACAGGGAACCCTACGAGCAGTACTTC - TRBJ2-7 TRBV30 -
CASSQADRPYEQYF TGCGCCAGCAGCCAAGCGGACAGACCCTACGAGCAGTACTTC - TRBJ2-7 TRBV4-1 -
CASSGTSAFTDTQYF TGTGCCAGCAGCGGGACTAGCGCATTCACAGATACGCAGTATTTT TRBD2 TRBJ2-3 TRBV9 -
CASSLKGSNQPQHF TGTGCCAGCAGCTTAAAGGGGAGCAATCAGCCCCAGCATTTT - TRBJ1-5 TRBV7-6 once
CASSSSGVSYNEQFF TGTGCCAGCAGCTCCTCAGGGGTCTCCTACAATGAGCAGTTCTTC - TRBJ2-1 TRBV11-3 -
CASSDSSRGMTNTEAFF TGCGCCAGCAGTGACTCCTCCAGGGGGATGACGAACACTGAAGCTTTCTTT TRBD1 TRBJ1-1 TRBV10-1 -
CASSPNTDTQYF TGTGCCAGCAGTCCAAACACAGATACGCAGTATTTT - TRBJ2-3 TRBV27 -
CASSHMEGWAYEQYF TGCGCCAGCAGCCACATGGAGGGATGGGCCTACGAGCAGTACTTC - TRBJ2-7 TRBV4-1 -
CASSLTLSQELFF TGTGCCAGCAGCTTAACTCTCTCGCAAGAGCTGTTTTTT - TRBJ2-2 TRBV7-9 -
CASSQVPLTGRTEAFF TGCGCCAGCAGCCAAGTCCCACTGACAGGGAGGACTGAAGCTTTCTTT TRBD1 TRBJ1-1 TRBV4-1 -
CASSLGSTTSGGPKNIQYF TGTGCCAGCAGTTTAGGGAGCACTACTAGCGGGGGGCCCAAAAACATTCAGTACTTC TRBD2 TRBJ2-4 TRBV27 -
CASSPGGSGNTIYF TGTGCCAGCAGCCCGGGTGGCTCTGGAAACACCATATATTTT - TRBJ1-3 TRBV11-2 -
CASSESLDAGQGGDEQFF TGTGCCAGCAGTGAAAGTCTGGATGCGGGACAGGGCGGAGATGAGCAGTTCTTC TRBD1 TRBJ2-1 TRBV2 -
CASSPPEYVNEQFF TGTGCCAGCTCACCACCGGAGTACGTCAATGAGCAGTTCTTC - TRBJ2-1 TRBV18 -
CASSPDRGHYGYTF TGTGCCAGCTCACCAGACAGGGGCCACTATGGCTACACCTTC TRBD1 TRBJ1-2 TRBV18 -